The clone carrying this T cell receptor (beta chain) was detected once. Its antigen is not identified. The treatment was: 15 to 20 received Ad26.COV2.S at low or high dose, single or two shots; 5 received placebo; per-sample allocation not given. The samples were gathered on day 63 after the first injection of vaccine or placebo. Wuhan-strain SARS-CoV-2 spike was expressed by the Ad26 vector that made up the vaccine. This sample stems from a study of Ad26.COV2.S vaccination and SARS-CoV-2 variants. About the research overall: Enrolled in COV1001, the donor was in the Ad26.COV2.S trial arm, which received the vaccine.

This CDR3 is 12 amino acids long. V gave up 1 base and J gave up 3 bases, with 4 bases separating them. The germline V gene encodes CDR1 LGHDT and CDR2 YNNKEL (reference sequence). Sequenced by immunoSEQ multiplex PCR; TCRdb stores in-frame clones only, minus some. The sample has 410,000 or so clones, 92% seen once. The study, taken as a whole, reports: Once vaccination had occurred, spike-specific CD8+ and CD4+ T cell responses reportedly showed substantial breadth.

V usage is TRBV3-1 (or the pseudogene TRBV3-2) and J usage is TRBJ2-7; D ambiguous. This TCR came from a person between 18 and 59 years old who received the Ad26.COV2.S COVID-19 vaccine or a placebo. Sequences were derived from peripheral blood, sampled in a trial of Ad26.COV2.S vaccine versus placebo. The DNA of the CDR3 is TGTGCCAGCAGCCAAGTTATCTACGAGCAGTACTTC. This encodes CASSQVIYEQYF.